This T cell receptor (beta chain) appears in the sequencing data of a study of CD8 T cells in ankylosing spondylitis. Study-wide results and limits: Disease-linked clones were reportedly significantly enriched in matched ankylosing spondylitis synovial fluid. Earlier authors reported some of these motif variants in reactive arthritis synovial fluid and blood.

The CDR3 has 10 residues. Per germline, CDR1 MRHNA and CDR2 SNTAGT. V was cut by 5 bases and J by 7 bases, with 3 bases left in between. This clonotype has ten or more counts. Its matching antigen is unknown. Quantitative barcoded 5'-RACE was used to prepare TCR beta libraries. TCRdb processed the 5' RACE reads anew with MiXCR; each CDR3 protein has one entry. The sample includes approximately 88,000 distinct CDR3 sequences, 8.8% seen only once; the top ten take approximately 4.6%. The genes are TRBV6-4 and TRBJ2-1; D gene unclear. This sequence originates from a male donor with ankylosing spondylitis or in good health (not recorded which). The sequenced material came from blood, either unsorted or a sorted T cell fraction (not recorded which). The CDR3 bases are TGTGCCAGCAGTTGGAATGAGCAGTTCTTC. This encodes CASSWNEQFF.